This T cell receptor (beta chain) was sequenced in a study of blood T cell repertoires in COVID-19. Looking at the study overall: Both acute and convalescent COVID-19 samples were obtained from the United States, Italy and Spain. The analysed material was cDNA or gDNA that came from T cells, B-cell-depleted T cells, or PBMCs.

This CDR3 has 14 residues. Germline lookup yields CDR1 LGHDT and CDR2 YNNKEL (reference sequence). V dropped 4 bases and J dropped 6; count of bases not matched to a gene: 4. Original data processing: By means of reference gene primer amplification, nucleated cell counts were estimated. Generated by immunoSEQ multiplex PCR, the TCRdb table keeps only in-frame clones and is missing some. V, J and clone size are taken as reported in that table, and D and trimming were inferred from the DNA itself. This sample yields under 350,000 clones, of which approximately 87% are seen a single time; about 5% belongs to the top ten.

This TCR was recovered from a man aged 60-69 years who had recovered from COVID-19. The sample comprised peripheral blood. This chain connects TRBV3-1 (or the pseudogene TRBV3-2) to TRBJ1-2; TRBD1 matches 11 bases. CDR3 amino acids: CASSRGDRGNGYTF. The CDR3 coding sequence is TGTGCCAGCAGCCGGGGGGACAGGGGGAATGGCTACACCTTC.